This T cell receptor (beta chain) appears in the sequencing data of a study of identical twins. This clonotype has ten or more counts. Its antigen is as yet unknown. The germline CDR1 and CDR2 sequences are SGHAT and FQNNGV. The CDR3 is made up of 16 amino acids. V dropped 7 bases and J dropped 10; count of bases not matched to a gene: 11. Study observations and caveats: Beta out-of-frame twin sharing showed a weaker excess.

TCRdb redid the calling of the 5' RACE reads with MiXCR, one entry per CDR3 protein. The sample has 700,000 to 950,000 distinct CDR3 sequences; roughly an eighth are singletons. The sample was also linked to a second study, of yellow fever vaccine responses in identical twins.

This clonotype originated in a woman aged 18-29 years in good health. Material: PBMCs. V is TRBV11-2 and J is TRBJ2-1; TRBD2 matches at 15 bases. CDR3 amino acids: CASNIPGLAGGGEQFF. CDR3 coding DNA: TGTGCCAGCAACATCCCGGGACTAGCGGGGGGTGGGGAGCAGTTCTTC.